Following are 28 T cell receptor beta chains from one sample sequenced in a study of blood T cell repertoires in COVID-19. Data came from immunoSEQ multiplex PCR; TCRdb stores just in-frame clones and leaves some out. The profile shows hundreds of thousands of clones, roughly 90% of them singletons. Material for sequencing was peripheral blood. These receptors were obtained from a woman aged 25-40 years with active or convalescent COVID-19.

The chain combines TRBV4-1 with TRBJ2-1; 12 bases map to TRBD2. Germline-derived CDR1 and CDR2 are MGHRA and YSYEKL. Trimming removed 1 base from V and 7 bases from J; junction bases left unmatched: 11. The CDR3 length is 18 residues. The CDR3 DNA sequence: TGCGCCAGCAGCCAAGGTCTAGCGGGAGGGCAGGATCGGAATGAGCAGTTCTTC. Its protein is CASSQGLAGGQDRNEQFF.

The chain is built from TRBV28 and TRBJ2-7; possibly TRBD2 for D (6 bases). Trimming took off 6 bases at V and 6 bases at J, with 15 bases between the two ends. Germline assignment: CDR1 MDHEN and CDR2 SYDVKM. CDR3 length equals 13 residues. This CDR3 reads CASSPGGFGEQYF. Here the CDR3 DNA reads TGTGCCAGCAGCCCCGGAGGGTTTGGCGAGCAGTACTTC.

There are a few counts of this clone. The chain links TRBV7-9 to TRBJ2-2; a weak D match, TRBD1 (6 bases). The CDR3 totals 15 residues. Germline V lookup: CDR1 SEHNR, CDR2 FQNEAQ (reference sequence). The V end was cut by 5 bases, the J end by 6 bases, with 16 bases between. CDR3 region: CASSLPRSGAGELFF. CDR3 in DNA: TGTGCCAGCAGCCTCCCCAGGTCAGGGGCCGGGGAGCTGTTTTTT.

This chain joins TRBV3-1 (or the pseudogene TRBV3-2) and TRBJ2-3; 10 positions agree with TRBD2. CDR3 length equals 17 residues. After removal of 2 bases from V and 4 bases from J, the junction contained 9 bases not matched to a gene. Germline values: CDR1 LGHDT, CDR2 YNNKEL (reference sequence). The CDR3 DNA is TGTGCCAGCAGCCAATCTGCTAGCGGGAGTCGGGCAGATACGCAGTATTTT. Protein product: CASSQSASGSRADTQYF.

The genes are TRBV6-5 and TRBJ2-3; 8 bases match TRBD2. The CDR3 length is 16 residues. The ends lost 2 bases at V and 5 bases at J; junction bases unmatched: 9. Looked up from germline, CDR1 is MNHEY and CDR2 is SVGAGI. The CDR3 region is CASSYAVGGAVDTQYF. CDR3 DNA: TGTGCCAGCAGTTACGCGGTCGGGGGGGCGGTAGATACGCAGTATTTT.

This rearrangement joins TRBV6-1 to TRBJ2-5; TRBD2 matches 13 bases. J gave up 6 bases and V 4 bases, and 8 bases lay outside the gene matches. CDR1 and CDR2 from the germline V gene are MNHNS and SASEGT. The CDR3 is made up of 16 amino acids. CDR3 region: CASSGPGLAGLKTQYF. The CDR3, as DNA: TGTGCCAGCAGTGGGCCGGGACTAGCGGGACTAAAGACCCAGTACTTC.

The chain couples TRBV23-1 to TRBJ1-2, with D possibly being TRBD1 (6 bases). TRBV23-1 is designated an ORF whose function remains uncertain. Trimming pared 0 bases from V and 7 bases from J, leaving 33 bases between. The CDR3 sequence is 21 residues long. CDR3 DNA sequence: TGCGCCAGCAGTCAATCGAATATGAGAGGGACAAGCGGGGGGCGCCTCGGTGGCTACACCTTC. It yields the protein CASSQSNMRGTSGGRLGGYTF.

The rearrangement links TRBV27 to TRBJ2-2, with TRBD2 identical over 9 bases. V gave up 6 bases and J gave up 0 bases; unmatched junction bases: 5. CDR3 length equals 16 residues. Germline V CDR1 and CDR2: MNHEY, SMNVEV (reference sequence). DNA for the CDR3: TGTGCCAGCAGCCGCACTAGCGGGTCGAACACCGGGGAGCTGTTTTTT. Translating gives CASSRTSGSNTGELFF.

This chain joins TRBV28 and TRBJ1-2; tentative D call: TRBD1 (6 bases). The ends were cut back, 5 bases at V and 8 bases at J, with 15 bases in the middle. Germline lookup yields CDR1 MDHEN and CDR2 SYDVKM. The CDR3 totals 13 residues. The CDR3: CASSATGTWGYTF. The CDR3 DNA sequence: TGTGCCAGCAGTGCGACAGGTACATGGGGCTACACCTTC.

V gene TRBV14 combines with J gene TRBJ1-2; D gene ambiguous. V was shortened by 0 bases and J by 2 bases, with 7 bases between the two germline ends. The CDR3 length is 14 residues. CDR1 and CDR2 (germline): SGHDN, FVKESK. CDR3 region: CASSQDEKNYGYTF. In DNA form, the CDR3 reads TGTGCCAGCAGCCAAGACGAGAAGAACTATGGCTACACCTTC.

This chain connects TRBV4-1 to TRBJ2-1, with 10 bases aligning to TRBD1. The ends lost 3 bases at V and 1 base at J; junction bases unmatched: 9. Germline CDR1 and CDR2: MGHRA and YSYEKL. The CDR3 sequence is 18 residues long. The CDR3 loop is CASSQEKTGGRSYNEQFF. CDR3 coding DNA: TGCGCCAGCAGCCAGGAAAAGACAGGGGGCAGGTCCTACAATGAGCAGTTCTTC.

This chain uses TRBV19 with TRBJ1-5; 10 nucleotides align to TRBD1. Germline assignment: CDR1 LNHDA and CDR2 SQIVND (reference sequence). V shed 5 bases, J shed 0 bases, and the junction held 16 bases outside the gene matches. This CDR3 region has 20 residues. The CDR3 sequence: CASSSRSGTGDFYSNQPQHF. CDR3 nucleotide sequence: TGTGCCAGTAGTTCACGATCCGGGACAGGGGACTTTTATAGCAATCAGCCCCAGCATTTT.

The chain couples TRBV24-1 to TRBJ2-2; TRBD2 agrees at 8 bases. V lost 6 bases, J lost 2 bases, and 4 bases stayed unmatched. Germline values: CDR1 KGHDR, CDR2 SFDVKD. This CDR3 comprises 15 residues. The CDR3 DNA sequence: TGTGCCACCAGTTCGGCGGGGGGTAACACCGGGGAGCTGTTTTTT. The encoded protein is CATSSAGGNTGELFF.

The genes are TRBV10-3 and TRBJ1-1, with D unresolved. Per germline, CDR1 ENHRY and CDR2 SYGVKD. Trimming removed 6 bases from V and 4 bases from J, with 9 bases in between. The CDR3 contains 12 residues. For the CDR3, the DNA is TGTGCCATCAGGGGAGGACGCACTGAAGCTTTCTTT. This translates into CAIRGGRTEAFF.

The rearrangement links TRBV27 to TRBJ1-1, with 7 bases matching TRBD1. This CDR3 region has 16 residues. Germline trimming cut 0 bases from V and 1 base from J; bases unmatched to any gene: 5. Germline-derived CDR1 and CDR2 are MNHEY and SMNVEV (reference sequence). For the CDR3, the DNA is TGTGCCAGCAGTTTATCTACCAGACAGGGGAACACTGAAGCTTTCTTT. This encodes CASSLSTRQGNTEAFF.

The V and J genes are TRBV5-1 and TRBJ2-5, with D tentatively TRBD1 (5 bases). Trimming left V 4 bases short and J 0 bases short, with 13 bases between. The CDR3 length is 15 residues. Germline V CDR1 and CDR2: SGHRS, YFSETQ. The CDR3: CASSPGAQYQETQYF. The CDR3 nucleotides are TGCGCCAGCAGCCCTGGGGCACAGTACCAAGAGACCCAGTACTTC. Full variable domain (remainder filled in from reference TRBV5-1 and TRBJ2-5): KAGVTQTPRYLIKTRGQQVTLSCSPISGHRSVSWYQQTPGQGLQFLFEYFSETQRNKGNFPGRFSGRQFSNSRSEMNVSTLELGDSALYLCASSPGAQYQETQYFGPGTRLLVL.

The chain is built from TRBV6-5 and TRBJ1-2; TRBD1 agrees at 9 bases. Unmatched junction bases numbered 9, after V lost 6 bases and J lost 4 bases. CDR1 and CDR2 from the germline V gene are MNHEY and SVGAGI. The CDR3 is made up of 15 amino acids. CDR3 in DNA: TGTGCCAGCAGGACTTGGACAGGGGAGCGCTATGGCTACACCTTC. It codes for CASRTWTGERYGYTF.

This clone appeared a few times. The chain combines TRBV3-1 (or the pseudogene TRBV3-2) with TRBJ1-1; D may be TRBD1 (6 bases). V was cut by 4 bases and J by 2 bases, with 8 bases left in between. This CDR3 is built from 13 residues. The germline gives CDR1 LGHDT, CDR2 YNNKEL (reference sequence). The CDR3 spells CASSRQVNTEAFF. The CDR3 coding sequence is TGTGCCAGCAGCCGACAGGTTAACACTGAAGCTTTCTTT.

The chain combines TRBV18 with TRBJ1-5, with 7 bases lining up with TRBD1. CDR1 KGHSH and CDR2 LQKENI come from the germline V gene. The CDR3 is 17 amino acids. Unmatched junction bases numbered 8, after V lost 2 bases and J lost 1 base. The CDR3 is CASSPNRGGGSNQPQHF. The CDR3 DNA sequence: TGTGCCAGCTCACCAAACAGGGGCGGTGGGAGCAATCAGCCCCAGCATTTT. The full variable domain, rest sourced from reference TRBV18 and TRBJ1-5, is NAGVMQNPRHLVRRRGQEARLRCSPMKGHSHVYWYRQLPEEGLKFMVYLQKENIIDESGMPKERFSAEFPKEGPSILRIQQVVRGDSAAYFCASSPNRGGGSNQPQHFGDGTRLSIL.

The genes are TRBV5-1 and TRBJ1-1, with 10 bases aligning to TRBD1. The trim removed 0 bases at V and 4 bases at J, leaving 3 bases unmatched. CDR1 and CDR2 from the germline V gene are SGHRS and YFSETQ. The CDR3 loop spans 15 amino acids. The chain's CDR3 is CASSLEGQGVTEAFF. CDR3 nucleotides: TGCGCCAGCAGCTTGGAAGGACAGGGGGTCACTGAAGCTTTCTTT.

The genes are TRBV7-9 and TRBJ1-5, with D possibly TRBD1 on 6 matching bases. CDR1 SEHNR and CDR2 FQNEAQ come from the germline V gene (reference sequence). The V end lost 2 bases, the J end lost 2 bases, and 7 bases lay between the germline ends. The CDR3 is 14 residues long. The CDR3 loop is CASSLPGGNQPQHF. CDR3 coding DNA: TGTGCCAGCAGCTTACCAGGGGGCAATCAGCCCCAGCATTTT.

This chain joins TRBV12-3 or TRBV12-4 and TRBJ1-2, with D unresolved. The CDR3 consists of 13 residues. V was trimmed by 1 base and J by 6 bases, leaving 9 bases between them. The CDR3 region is CASSLGGMDGYTF. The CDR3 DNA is TGTGCCAGCAGTTTAGGAGGGATGGATGGCTACACCTTC.

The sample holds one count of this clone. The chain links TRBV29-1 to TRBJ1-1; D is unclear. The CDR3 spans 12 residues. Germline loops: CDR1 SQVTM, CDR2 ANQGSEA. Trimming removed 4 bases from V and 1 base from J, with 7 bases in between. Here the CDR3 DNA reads TGCAGCGTTGGTCCCCAGAACACTGAAGCTTTCTTT. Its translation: CSVGPQNTEAFF.

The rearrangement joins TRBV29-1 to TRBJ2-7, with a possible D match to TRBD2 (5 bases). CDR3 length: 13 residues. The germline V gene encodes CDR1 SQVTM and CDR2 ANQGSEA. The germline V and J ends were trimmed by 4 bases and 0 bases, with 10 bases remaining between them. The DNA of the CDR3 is TGCAGCGTTGGTGCGGCGGGCTCCTACGAGCAGTACTTC. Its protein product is CSVGAAGSYEQYF.

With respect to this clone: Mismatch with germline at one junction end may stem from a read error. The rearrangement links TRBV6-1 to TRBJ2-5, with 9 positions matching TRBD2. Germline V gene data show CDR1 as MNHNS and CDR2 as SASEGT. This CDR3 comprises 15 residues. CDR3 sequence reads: CASSKASGISETQYF. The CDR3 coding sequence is TGTGCCAGCAGTAAAGCTAGCGGGATATCAGAGACCCAGTACTTC.

The CDR3: CASSGSYRVGETQYF. The CDR3 nucleotides read TGTGCCAGCAGTGGATCTTACAGGGTTGGGGAGACCCAGTACTTC. The chain couples TRBV25-1 to TRBJ2-5, with D possibly being TRBD1 (6 bases). Germline values: CDR1 MGHDK, CDR2 SYGVNS. The CDR3 extends over 15 amino acids. V shed 4 bases and J shed 5 bases, with 17 bases lying between them.

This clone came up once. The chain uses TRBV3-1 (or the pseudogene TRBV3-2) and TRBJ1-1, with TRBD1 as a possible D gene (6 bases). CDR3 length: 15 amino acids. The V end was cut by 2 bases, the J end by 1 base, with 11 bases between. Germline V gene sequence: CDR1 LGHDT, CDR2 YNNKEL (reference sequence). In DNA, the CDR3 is TGTGCCAGCAGCCAATTCCAGGGGACGAACACTGAAGCTTTCTTT. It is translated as CASSQFQGTNTEAFF.

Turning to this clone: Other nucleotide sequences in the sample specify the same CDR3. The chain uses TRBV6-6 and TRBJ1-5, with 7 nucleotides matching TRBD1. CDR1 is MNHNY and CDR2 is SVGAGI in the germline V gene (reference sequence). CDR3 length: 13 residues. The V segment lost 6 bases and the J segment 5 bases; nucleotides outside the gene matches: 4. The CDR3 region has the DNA TGTGCCAGCAGCCGAGGGGGCGATCAGCCCCAGCATTTT. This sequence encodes CASSRGGDQPQHF.